The clone carrying this TCR beta chain was recorded many times. Germline assignment: CDR1 SGHTA and CDR2 FQGNSA. The CDR3 is 16 residues long. V dropped 0 bases and J dropped 6; count of bases not matched to a gene: 8. Arm-PCR of CDR3 regions and iRepertoire HTBI primers were the basis on which TCR beta libraries were built. TCRdb passed the multiplex PCR reads through MiXCR, listing each CDR3 protein once. Of approximately 360,000 distinct CDR3 sequences in the sample, 12% were seen once. The record originates from a study of regulatory T cells in long-lasting Graves disease. Time point here: newly diagnosed GD, antithyroid drugs for less than 3 months. Generation of the TCR library employed RNA extracted from PBMCs. The sample was also linked to a second study, of T cells in Graves' hyperthyroidism and ophthalmopathy.

This specimen consisted of peripheral blood mononuclear cells (PBMCs), obtained at new diagnosis, from a patient treated with antithyroid drugs. The genes are TRBV7-2 and TRBJ2-1, with 7 positions matching TRBD2. The clonotype comes from a woman aged 18-29 years with Graves disease. The CDR3 sequence is CASSLALQRGTNEQFF. In nucleotides, the CDR3 is TGTGCCAGCAGCTTAGCGCTTCAGCGGGGAACCAATGAGCAGTTCTTC. The entire variable domain, with the rest obtained from reference TRBV7-2 and TRBJ2-1, is as follows: GAGVSQSPSNKVTEKGKDVELRCDPISGHTALYWYRQSLGQGLEFLIYFQGNSAPDKSGLPSDRFSAERTGGSVSTLTIQRTQQEDSAVYLCASSLALQRGTNEQFFGPGTRLTVL.